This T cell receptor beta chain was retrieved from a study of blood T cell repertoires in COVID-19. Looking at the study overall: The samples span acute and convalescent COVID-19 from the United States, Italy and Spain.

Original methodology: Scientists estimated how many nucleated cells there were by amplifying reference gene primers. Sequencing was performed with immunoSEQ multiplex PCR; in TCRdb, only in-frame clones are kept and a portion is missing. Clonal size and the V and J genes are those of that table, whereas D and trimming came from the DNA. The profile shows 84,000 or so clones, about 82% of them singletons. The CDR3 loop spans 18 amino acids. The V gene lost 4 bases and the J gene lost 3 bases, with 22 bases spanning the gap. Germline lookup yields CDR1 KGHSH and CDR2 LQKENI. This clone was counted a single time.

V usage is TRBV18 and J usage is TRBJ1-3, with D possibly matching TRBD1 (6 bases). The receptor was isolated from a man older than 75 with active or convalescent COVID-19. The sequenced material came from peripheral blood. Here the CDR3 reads CASSRTPSGGAGGNTIYF. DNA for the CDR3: TGTGCCAGCTCACGGACACCCAGCGGGGGCGCGGGTGGAAACACCATATATTTT.